This T cell receptor beta chain is from a study of CD8 T cells in Susac syndrome. The CDR3 has 17 amino acids. The germline gives CDR1 ENHRY, CDR2 SYGVKD. With 1 base clipped from V and 0 bases from J, the junction kept 6 bases outside the gene matches. The authors reverse transcribed roughly 0.5 to 1 ug RNA with random hexamers. By means of immunoSEQ multiplex PCR, TCR beta CDR3 spanning 54 Vbeta and 13 Jbeta underwent amplification. From the immunoSEQ multiplex PCR reads, TCRdb called clonotypes with MiXCR, one entry per CDR3 protein. The table lists over 350,000 distinct CDR3 sequences, about 85% of them singletons.

The clonotype was recovered from a human donor with multiple sclerosis. The chain uses TRBV10-3 and TRBJ1-1, with 9 bases aligning to TRBD1. What was sequenced was CD8+ T cells from PBMCs. CDR3 coding DNA: TGTGCCATCAGTGAGTACGACAGGGGGAGCCTGAACACTGAAGCTTTCTTT. Translated: CAISEYDRGSLNTEAFF.